Below, one TCR beta chain is given with its context. The sample originates from a study of blood T cell repertoires in COVID-19. For the study at large: The cDNA or gDNA used as material had been derived from T cells, B-cell-depleted T cells, or PBMCs.

Data came from immunoSEQ multiplex PCR; TCRdb stores just in-frame clones and leaves some out. The profile shows 40,000 or so clones, 85% of them singletons. The length of the CDR3 is 12 residues. The junction had 7 bases not matched to a gene; V was cut back by 8 bases and J by 7 bases. The material sequenced was peripheral blood. The clonotype was recovered from a man between 50 and 59 years old with active COVID-19. The chain joins TRBV12-3 or TRBV12-4 to TRBJ2-5; 7 bases map to TRBD2. CDR3 nucleotides: TGTGCCAGCGGGGGGGTGCGTTCGACCCAGTACTTC. This sequence encodes CASGGVRSTQYF.